This entry concerns a single T cell receptor (beta chain). This sample was taken from a study of control samples from healthy donors and cancer patients. CDR1 SGHRS and CDR2 YFSETQ come from the germline V gene. Trimming stripped 9 bases from V and 4 bases from J, with 19 bases between. The CDR3 contains 14 residues. Libraries were prepared by immunoSEQ multiplex PCR; TCRdb keeps only in-frame clonotypes and omits some of them. Altogether about 130,000 clones are present, around 90% being singletons, with the ten largest covering approximately 8.6%. The sequencing sample was made of blood. The rearrangement joins TRBV5-1 to TRBJ1-1, with D perhaps matching TRBD1 (5 bases). The sequence came from a man younger than 30 in good health. This CDR3 reads CATREDEPSTEAFF. The CDR3 DNA reads TGCGCCACCAGGGAGGACGAGCCGTCCACTGAAGCTTTCTTT.